This T cell receptor beta chain was documented in a study of cytomegalovirus exposure and HLA in healthy donors. V lost 5 bases and J lost 3, with 11 bases in between. The CDR3 covers 14 residues. Germline V lookup: CDR1 MNHNS, CDR2 SASEGT. Points from the study as a whole: According to a later analysis, donors in an Asian-associated ancestry cluster reportedly had fewer N-insertions than the roughly 640-donor mean.

On this clone: Its antigen remains unknown.

Researchers ran the PCR with 60 Vbeta and 13 Jbeta primers. The repertoire was sequenced with immunoSEQ multiplex PCR; TCRdb's copy has only in-frame clones and lacks some. Among about 160,000 clones listed, approximately 80% were seen once. The sequenced sample consisted of PBMCs. The V gene is TRBV6-1, the J gene TRBJ1-5; D might be TRBD1 (5 bases). The TCR was taken from a man aged 50-59 years in good health and CMV-seropositive. The CDR3 DNA is TGTGCCAGCAGTTCGTCAGGGTCCAATCAGCCCCAGCATTTT. This encodes CASSSSGSNQPQHF.